These 2 T cell receptor beta chains originate from one sample sequenced in a study of tumor and adjacent non-tumor tissue in lung cancer. TCRbeta libraries were built with three rounds of nested PCR, modified from ARM-PCR. TCRdb recomputed calls from the multiplex PCR reads with MiXCR, one row per CDR3 protein. This sample has approximately 76,000 distinct CDR3 sequences; approximately 71% occur once, and the top ten carry over 9.5%. The template was RNA from unsorted bulk tissue. Sequenced input: lung tumor tissue. These receptors came from a woman in her seventies with non-small cell lung cancer.

This clonotype was seen ten or more times. This rearrangement joins TRBV5-1 to TRBJ1-1; no reliable D call. V was shortened by 1 base and J by 0 bases, with 7 bases between the two germline ends. The CDR3 contains 14 residues. CDR1 is SGHRS and CDR2 is YFSETQ in the germline V gene. CDR3 residues: CASSLWSVNTEAFF. Here the CDR3 DNA reads TGCGCCAGCAGCTTGTGGTCAGTGAACACTGAAGCTTTCTTT.

V usage is TRBV20-1 and J usage is TRBJ2-3; 7 nucleotides line up with TRBD1. The CDR3 loop spans 14 amino acids. Trimming at V came to 3 bases and at J to 2 bases, leaving 5 bases not matched to a gene. CDR1 DFQATT and CDR2 SNEGSKA come from the germline V gene (reference sequence). CDR3 sequence (DNA): TGCAGTGCTAGGTCGGGACAGACCACAGATACGCAGTATTTT. It is translated as CSARSGQTTDTQYF.